This T cell receptor (beta chain) derives from a study of blood T cell repertoires in COVID-19. For the study at large: PBMCs, B-cell-depleted T cells, or T cells were the source of the cDNA or gDNA that made up the material.

V lost 5 bases, J lost 7 bases, and 10 bases stayed unmatched. This CDR3 contains 16 residues. The germline V gene has CDR1 SGHNT and CDR2 YYREEE (reference sequence). In the original analysis: Cell counts per sample came from amplifying reference gene primers. The assay was immunoSEQ multiplex PCR, and TCRdb's table has in-frame clones only and misses some. That table furnishes V, J and clone size, whereas the DNA furnished D and trimming. The table records under 200,000 clones, roughly 86% of them present only once. Sequenced: peripheral blood. V and J are TRBV5-4 and TRBJ2-2; 11 nucleotides match TRBD1. The receptor's source is an elderly woman in a cohort sampled during active or convalescent COVID-19. The CDR3 nucleotides are TGTGCCAGCAGACTGGGGCGGGGACAGGGGGTCGGGGAGCTGTTTTTT. Residues: CASRLGRGQGVGELFF.